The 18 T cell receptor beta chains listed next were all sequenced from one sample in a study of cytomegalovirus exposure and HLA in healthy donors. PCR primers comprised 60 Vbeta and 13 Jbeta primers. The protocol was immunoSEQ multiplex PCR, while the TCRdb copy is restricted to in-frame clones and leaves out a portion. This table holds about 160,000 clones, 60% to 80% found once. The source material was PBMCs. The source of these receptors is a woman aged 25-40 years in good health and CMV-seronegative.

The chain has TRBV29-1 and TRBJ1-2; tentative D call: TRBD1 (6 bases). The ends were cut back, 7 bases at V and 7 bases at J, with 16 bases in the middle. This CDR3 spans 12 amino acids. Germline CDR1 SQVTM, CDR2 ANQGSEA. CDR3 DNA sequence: TGCAGCGGTCATGGGGGCCCATCTGGCTACACCTTC. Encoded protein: CSGHGGPSGYTF.

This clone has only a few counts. The CDR3 loop reads CAWKGDYGYTF. In DNA, the CDR3 is TGTGCCTGGAAGGGGGACTATGGCTACACCTTC. The chain joins TRBV30 to TRBJ1-2; a weak D match, TRBD1 (6 bases). V shed 4 bases and J shed 3 bases, with 6 bases lying between them. Germline V gene lookup returns CDR1 GTSNPN and CDR2 SVGIG (reference sequence). The CDR3 is 11 residues long.

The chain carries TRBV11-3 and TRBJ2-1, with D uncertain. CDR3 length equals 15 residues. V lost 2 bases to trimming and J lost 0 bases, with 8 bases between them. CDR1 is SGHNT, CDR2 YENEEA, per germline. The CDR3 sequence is CASSLISSSYNEQFF. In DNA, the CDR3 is TGTGCCAGCAGCTTAATTAGTAGCTCCTACAATGAGCAGTTCTTC. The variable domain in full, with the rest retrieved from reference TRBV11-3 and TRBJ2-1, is EAGVVQSPRYKIIEKKQPVAFWCNPISGHNTLYWYLQNLGQGPELLIRYENEEAVDDSQLPKDRFSAERLKGVDSTLKIQPAELGDSAVYLCASSLISSSYNEQFFGPGTRLTVL.

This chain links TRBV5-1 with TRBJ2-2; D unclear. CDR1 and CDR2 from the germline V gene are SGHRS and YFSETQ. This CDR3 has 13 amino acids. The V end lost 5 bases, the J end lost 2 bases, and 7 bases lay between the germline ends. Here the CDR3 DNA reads TGCGCCAGCAGTCACTCTAACACCGGGGAGCTGTTTTTT. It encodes CASSHSNTGELFF.

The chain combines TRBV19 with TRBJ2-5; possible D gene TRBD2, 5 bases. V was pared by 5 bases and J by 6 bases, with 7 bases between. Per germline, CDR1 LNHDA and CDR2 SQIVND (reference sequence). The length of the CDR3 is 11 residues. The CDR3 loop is CASSGGQTQYF. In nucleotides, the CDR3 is TGTGCCAGTAGTGGAGGACAGACCCAGTACTTC.

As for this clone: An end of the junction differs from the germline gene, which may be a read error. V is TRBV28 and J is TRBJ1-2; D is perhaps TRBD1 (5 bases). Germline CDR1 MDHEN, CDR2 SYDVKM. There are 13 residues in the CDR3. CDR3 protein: CASSPTALYGYTF. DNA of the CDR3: TGTGCTAGCAGCCCGACAGCCCTCTATGGCTACACCTTC.

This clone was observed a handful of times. The CDR3 DNA sequence: TGTGCCAGCGGTTCGGGAGGAGACGGCTACACCTTC. Encoded protein: CASGSGGDGYTF. The V call is TRBV5-4, the J call TRBJ1-2; D gene unclear. This CDR3 region has 12 residues. With 7 bases removed from V and 8 bases from J, the gap between germline ends came to 15 bases. Per the germline V gene, CDR1 is SGHNT and CDR2 is YYREEE (reference sequence).

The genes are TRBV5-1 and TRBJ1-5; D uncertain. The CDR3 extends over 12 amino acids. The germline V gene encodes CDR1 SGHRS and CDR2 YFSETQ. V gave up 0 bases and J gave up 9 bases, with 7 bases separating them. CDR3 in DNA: TGCGCCAGCAGCTTGGGAGTTGGGCCCCAGCATTTT. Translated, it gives CASSLGVGPQHF.

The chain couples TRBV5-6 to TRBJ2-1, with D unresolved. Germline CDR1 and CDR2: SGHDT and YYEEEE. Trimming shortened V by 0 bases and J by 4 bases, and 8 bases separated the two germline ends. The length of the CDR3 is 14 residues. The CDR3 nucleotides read TGTGCCAGCAGCTTGGATTCCCGTTACAATGAGCAGTTCTTC. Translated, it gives CASSLDSRYNEQFF.

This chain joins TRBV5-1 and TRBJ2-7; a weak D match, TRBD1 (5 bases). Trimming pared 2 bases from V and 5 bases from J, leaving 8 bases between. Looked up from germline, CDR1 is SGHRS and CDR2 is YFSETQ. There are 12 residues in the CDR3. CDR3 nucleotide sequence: TGCGCCAGCAGCTTTTGGGGCGACGAGCAGTACTTC. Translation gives CASSFWGDEQYF.

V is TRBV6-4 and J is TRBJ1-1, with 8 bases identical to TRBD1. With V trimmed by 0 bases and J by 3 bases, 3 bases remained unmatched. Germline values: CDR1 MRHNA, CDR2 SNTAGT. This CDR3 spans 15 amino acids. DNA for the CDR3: TGTGCCAGCAGTGACTCAGGACAGGGTTACACTGAAGCTTTCTTT. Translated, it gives CASSDSGQGYTEAFF.

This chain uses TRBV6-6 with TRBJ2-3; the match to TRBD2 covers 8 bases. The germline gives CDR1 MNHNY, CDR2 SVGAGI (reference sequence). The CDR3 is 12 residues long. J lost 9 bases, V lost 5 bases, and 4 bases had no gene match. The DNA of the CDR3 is TGTGCCAGCAGTCCCCAGCGGGGGACGCAGTATTTT. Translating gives CASSPQRGTQYF.

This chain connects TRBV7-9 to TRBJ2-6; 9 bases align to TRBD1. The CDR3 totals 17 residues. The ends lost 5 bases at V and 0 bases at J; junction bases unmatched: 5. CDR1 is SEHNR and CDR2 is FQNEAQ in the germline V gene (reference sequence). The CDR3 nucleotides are TGTGCCAGCAGCACGGGACAGGGAAGCTCTGGGGCCAACGTCCTGACTTTC. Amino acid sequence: CASSTGQGSSGANVLTF. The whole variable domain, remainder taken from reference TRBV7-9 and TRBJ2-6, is DTGVSQNPRHKITKRGQNVTFRCDPISEHNRLYWYRQTLGQGPEFLTYFQNEAQLEKSRLLSDRFSAERPKGSFSTLEIQRTEQGDSAMYLCASSTGQGSSGANVLTFGAGSRLTVL.

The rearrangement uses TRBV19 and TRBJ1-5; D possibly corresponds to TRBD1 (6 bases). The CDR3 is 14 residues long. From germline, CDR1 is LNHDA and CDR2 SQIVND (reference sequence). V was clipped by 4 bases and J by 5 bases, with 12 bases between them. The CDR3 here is CASSSTGPDQPQHF. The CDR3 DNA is TGTGCCAGTAGTAGCACAGGGCCAGATCAGCCCCAGCATTTT.

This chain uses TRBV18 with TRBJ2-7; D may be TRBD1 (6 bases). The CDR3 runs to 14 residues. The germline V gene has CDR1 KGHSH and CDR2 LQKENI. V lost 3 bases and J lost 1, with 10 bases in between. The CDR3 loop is CASSPWTESYEQYF. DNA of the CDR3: TGTGCCAGCTCACCTTGGACAGAGTCCTACGAGCAGTACTTC.

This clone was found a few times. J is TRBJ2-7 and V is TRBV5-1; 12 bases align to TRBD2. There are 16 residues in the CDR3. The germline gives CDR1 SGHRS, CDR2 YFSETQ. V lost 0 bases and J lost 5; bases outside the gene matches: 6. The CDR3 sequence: CASSLELAGGAHEQYF. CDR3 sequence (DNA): TGCGCCAGCAGCTTGGAACTAGCGGGGGGTGCCCACGAGCAGTACTTC.

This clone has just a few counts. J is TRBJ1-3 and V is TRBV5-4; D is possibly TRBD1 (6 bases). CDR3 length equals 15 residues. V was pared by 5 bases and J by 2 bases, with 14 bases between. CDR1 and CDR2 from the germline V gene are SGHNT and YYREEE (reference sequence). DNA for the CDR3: TGTGCCAGCAGTCGCGACAGGACTCCTGGAAACACCATATATTTT. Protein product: CASSRDRTPGNTIYF.

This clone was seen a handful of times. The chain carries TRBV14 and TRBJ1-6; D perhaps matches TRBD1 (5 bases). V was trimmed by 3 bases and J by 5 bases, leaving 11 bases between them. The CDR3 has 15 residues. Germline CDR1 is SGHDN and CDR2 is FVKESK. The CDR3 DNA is TGTGCCAGCAGCCACATACAGGTCAATAATTCACCCCTCCACTTT. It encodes CASSHIQVNNSPLHF.